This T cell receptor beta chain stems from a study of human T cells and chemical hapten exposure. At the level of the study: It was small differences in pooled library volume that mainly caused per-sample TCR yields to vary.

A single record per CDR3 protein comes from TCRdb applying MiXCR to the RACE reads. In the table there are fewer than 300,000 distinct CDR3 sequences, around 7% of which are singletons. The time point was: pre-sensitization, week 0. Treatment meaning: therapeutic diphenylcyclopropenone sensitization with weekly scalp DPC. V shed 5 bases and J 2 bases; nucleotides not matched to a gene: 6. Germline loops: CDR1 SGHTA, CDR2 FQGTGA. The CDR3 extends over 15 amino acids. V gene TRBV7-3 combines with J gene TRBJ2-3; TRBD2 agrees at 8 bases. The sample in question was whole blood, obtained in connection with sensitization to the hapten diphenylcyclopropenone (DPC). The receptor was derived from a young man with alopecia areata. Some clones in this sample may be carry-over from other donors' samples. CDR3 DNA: TGTGCCAGCAGCCACCGGGGGGGTCCCACAGATACGCAGTATTTT. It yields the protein CASSHRGGPTDTQYF.